The rows below give T cell receptor beta chains drawn from one sample of a study of T cell responses to AZD1222 COVID-19 vaccine. The protocol was immunoSEQ multiplex PCR, while the TCRdb copy is restricted to in-frame clones and leaves out a portion. The profile shows about 130,000 clones, approximately 93% of them singletons. The input for sequencing was peripheral blood, taken on day 0 of AZD1222 vaccination. All receptors come from an adult in good health. Both conserved end residues are trimmed from each CDR3. The D gene is left open where the match is weak. Size is omitted from some rows. Given values are once, few, many or a class for expanded clones.

cdr3_aa	clone_size	d_call	v_call
ASTQPPGGSANTGELF	NA	TRBD1	TRBV7-2
ASSAPRDGRYNSPLH	NA	NA	TRBV9
ASSSTPGGQF	NA	NA	TRBV19
ASSSPGRNGYT	NA	NA	TRBV27
ASSQGTPRDEQY	NA	NA	TRBV3-1/TRBV3-2
ATSSGRGTEAF	NA	NA	TRBV15
ASSIVGAGGPNTGELF	few	TRBD2	TRBV19
ASEGQVNTEAF	NA	TRBD1	TRBV2
ALREGRAGSSGANVLT	NA	TRBD2	TRBV7-9
ATTGIGTSGSEQY	NA	TRBD2	TRBV27
ASSPRSRDEGYT	NA	NA	TRBV18
ASSQETGRNTEAF	NA	TRBD1	TRBV4-1
ASKILAGPYEQY	NA	TRBD2	TRBV5-6
ASSLAQGYEQY	NA	NA	TRBV7-9
ASSYQGRYGSAEAF	NA	NA	TRBV6-2/TRBV6-3
ASSLGTAGGDSPLH	NA	NA	TRBV5-1
ASSYSLTGVGETQY	NA	NA	TRBV6-5
AISEATTDTQY	NA	NA	TRBV10-3
ASSLRLDGYGYT	NA	NA	TRBV28
SARGIGTQY	NA	NA	TRBV20-1
ASSFEAF	NA	NA	TRBV11-3
ASSPSDRDSYEQY	NA	TRBD1	TRBV28
ASSPNLAGGSDYGYT	NA	NA	TRBV9
ASRTGFYSYEQY	NA	NA	TRBV2
ASSQDTGGLNTGELF	NA	TRBD2	TRBV4-3
ATSRGRNLYGYT	NA	NA	TRBV15
ASSQGTGGQYEQY	NA	TRBD1	TRBV7-3
ASTSGTAANYGYT	NA	TRBD1	TRBV19
ASSLAVSGANVLT	NA	NA	TRBV7-9
ASSLSGGAGNQPQH	NA	NA	TRBV7-8
ASSVGQGQETQY	NA	TRBD1	TRBV9